This T cell receptor beta chain emerged from a study of T cell changes during pregnancy in multiple sclerosis. Germline V CDR1 and CDR2: SEHNR, FQNEAQ (reference sequence). Trimming took 5 bases from V and 6 from J; bases not matched to a gene: 6. The CDR3 sequence is 15 residues long. Sequencing used immunoSEQ multiplex PCR; TCRdb keeps in-frame clones, though not all of them. Among under 35,000 clones listed, around nine tenths were seen once. This clone was found once. This TCR was sampled from a female donor with multiple sclerosis, enrolled in a pregnancy study. The chain is built from TRBV7-9 and TRBJ2-1; 11 bases map to TRBD2. Specimen: CD8+ T cells from peripheral blood mononuclear cells, collected before pregnancy. Here the CDR3 reads CASSPRLAGPNEQFF. In nucleotides, the CDR3 is TGTGCCAGCAGCCCCCGACTAGCGGGGCCCAATGAGCAGTTCTTC.